The clone carrying this T cell receptor (beta chain) was seen ten or more times. Its antigen remains unknown. TCR beta VDJ and CDR3 profiles were obtained from a genomic DNA template. TCRdb reanalysed the reads using MiXCR and keeps one entry per CDR3 protein. The top ten clones hold 10% to 15% of a sample with 150,000 to 180,000 distinct CDR3 sequences, about 48% of them seen once. V lost 10 bases and J 0 bases, leaving 12 bases between the germline ends. Germline CDR1 is SNHLY and CDR2 is FYNNEI. The CDR3 is 13 amino acids. This sample was included in a study of CD8+CD57+ T cells in acquired aplastic anemia. Study context: Mean DNA quantity obtained from sorted CD4+ and CD8+ cells was 3 to 3.5 ug.

The authors sequenced patients whose flow cytometry had shown CD8+CD57+ cell expansion. The enrolled patients all had severe acquired aplastic anemia. Study-level results: The study identified almost 30 CD8+ CDR3 sequences shared by patients and controls.

The sample was sorted CD4+, CD8+, or CD8+CD57+ T cells (not recorded which) from PBMCs. The receptor's source is a human donor with aplastic anemia. This chain joins TRBV2 and TRBJ1-1; unclear D gene. The CDR3 sequence is CANAFDLNTEAFF. The CDR3 DNA reads as TGTGCCAACGCCTTCGACCTGAACACTGAAGCTTTCTTT.